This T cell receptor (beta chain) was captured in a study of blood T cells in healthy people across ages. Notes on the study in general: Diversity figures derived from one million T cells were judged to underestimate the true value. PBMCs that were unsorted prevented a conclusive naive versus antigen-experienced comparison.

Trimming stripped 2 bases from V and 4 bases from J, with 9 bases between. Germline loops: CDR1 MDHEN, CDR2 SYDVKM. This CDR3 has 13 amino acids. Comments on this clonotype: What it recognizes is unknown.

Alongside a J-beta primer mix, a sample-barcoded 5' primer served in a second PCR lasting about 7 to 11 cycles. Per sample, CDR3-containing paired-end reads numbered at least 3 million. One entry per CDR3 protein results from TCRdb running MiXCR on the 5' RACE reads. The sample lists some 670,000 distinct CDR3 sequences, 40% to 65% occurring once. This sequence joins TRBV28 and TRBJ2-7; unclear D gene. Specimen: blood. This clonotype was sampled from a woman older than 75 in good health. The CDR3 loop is CASSLTDPYEQYF. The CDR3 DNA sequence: TGTGCCAGCAGTTTAACTGATCCGTACGAGCAGTACTTC.